The clone carrying this T cell receptor beta chain was seen at least ten times. Its target is unknown. The data belong to a study of metastatic and nonmetastatic thyroid tumors. The overall study: Repertoire comparison spanned blood and tumor or nodule tissue of malignant and benign thyroid patients.

The CDR3 has 15 residues. The germline V gene encodes CDR1 SGHVS and CDR2 FQNEAQ. J lost 6 bases, V lost 1 base, and 5 bases had no gene match. Study processing details: The study took CDR3 differences across clinicopathological groups and made a distant-metastasis classifier for papillary thyroid cancer from them. TCRdb reanalyzed the PCR reads with MiXCR. The V and J calls, along with clone size, are taken from TCRdb and not from the paper's own processing. Among approximately 40,000 clones listed, over 9.5% were seen once. Notes on the study in general: Reported TCR beta diversity, measured in blood and tumor, was significantly higher for malignant thyroid tumors than for benign nodules.

Patients were all untreated before their thyroid surgery. The sample comprised blood. The gene calls are TRBV7-8 and TRBJ2-1; 8 nucleotides agree with TRBD2. The clonotype comes from a female donor with papillary thyroid cancer or a benign thyroid nodule (not recorded which). Some clones in this sample may be carry-over from other donors' samples. CDR3 sequence: CASSLGRSGTNEQFF. The DNA for the CDR3 is TGTGCCAGCAGCTTAGGTCGTAGCGGGACCAATGAGCAGTTCTTC.